These 20 T cell receptor beta chains share one sample of origin, sequenced in a study of cytomegalovirus exposure and HLA in healthy donors. The PCR used 60 Vbeta and 13 Jbeta primers. The data were produced by immunoSEQ multiplex PCR, yet TCRdb's version contains in-frame clones alone and is incomplete. The sample yields about 120,000 clones, more than 60% seen once. Sequencing used PBMCs. These receptor sequences come from a man aged 35 to 55 in good health and CMV-seropositive.

The chain couples TRBV7-3 to TRBJ2-3; D is perhaps TRBD1 (6 bases). The CDR3 covers 15 residues. The germline CDR1 and CDR2 sequences are SGHTA and FQGTGA. V gave up 3 bases and J gave up 2 bases, with 12 bases separating them. CDR3 DNA sequence: TGTGCCAGCAGCTTGTTGGACAGATCCACAGATACGCAGTATTTT. As protein: CASSLLDRSTDTQYF.

This chain uses TRBV28 with TRBJ2-1, with 12 positions matching TRBD2. CDR1 MDHEN and CDR2 SYDVKM come from the germline V gene. The CDR3 covers 15 residues. The J segment lost 9 bases and the V segment lost 4 bases, leaving 7 bases of the junction unmatched. The CDR3, as DNA: TGTGCCAGCAGTTCCTCTAGCGGGAGGGCCTTTGAGCAGTTCTTC. This translates into CASSSSSGRAFEQFF.

This CDR3 reads CASSLTTGGGYNEQFF. The CDR3 nucleotides are TGTGCCAGCAGCCTTACGACTGGGGGAGGCTACAATGAGCAGTTCTTC. This chain connects TRBV7-3 to TRBJ2-1, with a tentative D call TRBD2 (6 bases). Per germline, CDR1 SGHTA and CDR2 FQGTGA. V lost 5 bases and J lost 3, with 17 bases in between. CDR3 length: 16 amino acids.

The chain uses TRBV5-6 and TRBJ1-1, with 12 bases aligning to TRBD1. CDR3 size: 15 residues. Losses at the gene ends were 4 bases for V and 6 bases for J; bases not matched to a gene: 7. Germline CDR1 reads SGHDT; CDR2 reads YYEEEE. In DNA form, the CDR3 reads TGTGCCAGCAGCGGCGGGACAGGGGGCGGGGCTGAAGCTTTCTTT. It specifies CASSGGTGGGAEAFF.

This rearrangement joins TRBV2 to TRBJ1-3; D not certain. CDR3 length: 18 residues. Trimming left V 3 bases short and J 2 bases short, with 20 bases between. Per germline, CDR1 SNHLY and CDR2 FYNNEI. As DNA, the CDR3 is TGTGCCAGCAGTGATTACGGAGGCTGGGGTAGGGCTGGAAACACCATATATTTT. Translated: CASSDYGGWGRAGNTIYF.

The chain employs TRBV28 and TRBJ1-2; a weak D match, TRBD1 (5 bases). Germline V lookup: CDR1 MDHEN, CDR2 SYDVKM. V dropped 8 bases and J dropped 4 bases, with 8 bases sitting between them. The CDR3 covers 11 residues. The CDR3 spells CASRGSYGYTF. DNA for the CDR3: TGTGCCAGCCGGGGGTCCTATGGCTACACCTTC.

This clone was counted once. V is TRBV4-2 and J is TRBJ1-2, with D perhaps TRBD1 (6 bases). The germline V gene encodes CDR1 LGHNA and CDR2 YNFKEQ. There are 13 residues in the CDR3. V shed 1 base and J shed 7 bases, with 10 bases lying between them. CDR3 nucleotide sequence: TGTGCCAGCAGCCAAGTGGCAGGGGCTGGCTACACCTTC. It encodes CASSQVAGAGYTF.

This clone appeared a single time. Other DNA sequences in this sample translate to the same CDR3. The rearrangement uses TRBV2 and TRBJ1-5, with TRBD1 matching 10 bases. The CDR3 has 14 residues. CDR1 SNHLY and CDR2 FYNNEI come from the germline V gene. J gave up 4 bases and V 4 bases, and 1 base lay outside the gene matches. This chain's CDR3 is CASSGTGGNQPQHF. The CDR3, as DNA: TGTGCCAGCAGTGGGACAGGGGGGAATCAGCCCCAGCATTTT. The variable domain in full, with the rest retrieved from reference TRBV2 and TRBJ1-5, is EPEVTQTPSHQVTQMGQEVILRCVPISNHLYFYWYRQILGQKVEFLVSFYNNEISEKSEIFDDQFSVERPDGSNFTLKIRSTKLEDSAMYFCASSGTGGNQPQHFGDGTRLSIL.

The chain employs TRBV28 and TRBJ2-7, with D possibly TRBD2 on 6 matching bases. In germline, CDR1 is MDHEN, CDR2 SYDVKM. V was shortened by 5 bases and J by 3 bases, with 14 bases between the two germline ends. This CDR3 contains 14 residues. The CDR3, as DNA: TGTGCCAGCAGTCCGGCTGGGGGGATCTACGAGCAGTACTTC. The encoded protein is CASSPAGGIYEQYF.

This clone was counted a few times. The chain recombines TRBV6-4 with TRBJ1-4; TRBD1 matches 12 bases. The junction had 4 bases not matched to a gene; V was cut back by 6 bases and J by 2 bases. The CDR3 sequence is 16 residues long. Germline V gene lookup returns CDR1 MRHNA and CDR2 SNTAGT. As DNA, the CDR3 is TGTGCCAGCAGCGGGACAGGGGGCTCGACTAATGAAAAACTGTTTTTT. It specifies CASSGTGGSTNEKLFF.

This clone turned up a few times. The chain has TRBV28 and TRBJ2-7, with 8 bases that match TRBD1. This CDR3 spans 14 amino acids. Germline CDR1 is MDHEN and CDR2 is SYDVKM. The V segment lost 5 bases and the J segment 5 bases; nucleotides outside the gene matches: 8. The CDR3 loop is CASSGGQAVHEQYF. CDR3 DNA sequence: TGTGCCAGCAGTGGGGGACAGGCGGTCCACGAGCAGTACTTC.

This chain joins TRBV27 and TRBJ1-1; the D gene is possibly TRBD1 (5 bases). This CDR3 is 14 amino acids long. Trimming pared 3 bases from V and 5 bases from J, leaving 13 bases between. The germline V gene has CDR1 MNHEY and CDR2 SMNVEV (reference sequence). The CDR3 bases are TGTGCCAGCAGTTTCTTAGGGGTTGCTACTGAAGCTTTCTTT. It codes for CASSFLGVATEAFF.

V gene TRBV18 combines with J gene TRBJ2-7; TRBD2 matches 12 bases. In germline, CDR1 is KGHSH, CDR2 LQKENI. CDR3 length: 18 amino acids. V shed 2 bases, J shed 7 bases, and the junction held 15 bases outside the gene matches. The CDR3 sequence is CASSPTSVLAGGPGEQYF. CDR3 DNA: TGTGCCAGCTCACCAACGTCGGTGCTAGCGGGGGGGCCTGGTGAGCAGTACTTC.

The table lists this clone with a few counts. The V and J genes are TRBV29-1 and TRBJ2-3, with D possibly being TRBD2 (5 bases). Germline V gene data show CDR1 as SQVTM and CDR2 as ANQGSEA. The CDR3 runs to 14 residues. Trimming took off 4 bases at V and 5 bases at J, with 16 bases between the two ends. In DNA, the CDR3 is TGCAGCGTTGTTAGGCGGGTCCCGGGAGATACGCAGTATTTT. This encodes CSVVRRVPGDTQYF.

The CDR3 DNA follows: TGTGCCACCACAGGGGACCAAGAGACCCAGTACTTC. This encodes CATTGDQETQYF. The rearrangement joins TRBV6-5 to TRBJ2-5; 7 nucleotides agree with TRBD1. This CDR3 is 12 amino acids long. V dropped 10 bases and J dropped 0; count of bases not matched to a gene: 2. The germline V gene encodes CDR1 MNHEY and CDR2 SVGAGI.

This clone was recorded a few times. J is TRBJ1-3 and V is TRBV28; perhaps TRBD1 as D (6 bases). Germline values: CDR1 MDHEN, CDR2 SYDVKM. The CDR3 extends over 16 amino acids. Trimming took 5 bases from V and 4 from J, leaving 18 bases between them. CDR3 DNA sequence: TGTGCCAGCAGTACACAGGGAGACGCGCGCGGAAACACCATATATTTT. Amino acids: CASSTQGDARGNTIYF.

The V call is TRBV6-5, the J call TRBJ2-7; TRBD2 might be the D (5 bases). The CDR3 has 16 residues. CDR1 and CDR2 (germline): MNHEY, SVGAGI. The V end was cut by 0 bases, the J end by 4 bases, with 16 bases between. Here the CDR3 reads CASSYSNSGIQYEQYF. Written as DNA, the CDR3 is TGTGCCAGCAGTTACTCGAATTCGGGAATTCAGTACGAGCAGTACTTC.

This chain links TRBV2 with TRBJ1-1, with 7 bases fitting TRBD1. From germline, CDR1 is SNHLY and CDR2 FYNNEI. This CDR3 spans 12 amino acids. Trimming at V came to 6 bases and at J to 7 bases, leaving 5 bases not matched to a gene. CDR3 amino acids: CASRTDRDEAFF. The CDR3 bases are TGTGCCAGCAGGACCGACAGGGATGAAGCTTTCTTT.

This clone was seen a single time. This chain uses TRBV4-2 with TRBJ2-2; TRBD2 aligns across 10 bases. Looked up from germline, CDR1 is LGHNA and CDR2 is YNFKEQ. The CDR3 runs to 16 residues. V dropped 2 bases and J dropped 1; count of bases not matched to a gene: 1. CDR3 bases: TGTGCCAGCAGCCAAAGCGGGGGGGGGAACACCGGGGAGCTGTTTTTT. Its translation is CASSQSGGGNTGELFF.

This clone was counted between two and nine times. The junction differs from germline at one of its ends, possibly a read error. The chain has TRBV5-1 and TRBJ1-2; 12 bases match TRBD1. The CDR3 spans 15 residues. The germline gives CDR1 SGHRS, CDR2 YFSETQ. Here the CDR3 DNA reads TGCGCCAGCAGGTTGGGACAGGGGGCAGGGTATGGCTACACCTTC. Amino acids: CASRLGQGAGYGYTF. The full variable domain, with the rest looked up from reference TRBV5-1 and TRBJ1-2, is KAGVTQTPRYLIKTRGQQVTLSCSPISGHRSVSWYQQTPGQGLQFLFEYFSETQRNKGNFPGRFSGRQFSNSRSEMNVSTLELGDSALYLCASRLGQGAGYGYTFGSGTRLTVV.